This T cell receptor (beta chain) was captured in a study of identical twins. Study outcomes and limitations: Without tracking the same donors, conclusions rested on cross-sectional statistical analysis. Less excess twin sharing appeared in beta out-of-frame sequences. Out-of-frame alpha sequences common to twins exhibited an excess of low generation probability.

The CDR3 has 19 amino acids. Germline V gene data show CDR1 as SGHAT and CDR2 as FQDESV (reference sequence). Trimming cost V 4 bases and J 7 bases; bases outside gene matches: 16. A universal primer site was incorporated via template switching, and the cDNA contained unique molecular identifiers. TCRdb processed the 5' RACE reads anew with MiXCR; each CDR3 protein has one entry. The sample consists of about 660,000 distinct CDR3 sequences, approximately 9% of them appearing once. Points on this clonotype: Its specificity is unknown.

The same sample was also studied in work on yellow fever vaccine responses in identical twins.

Sequencing input: PBMCs. The chain combines TRBV11-1 with TRBJ2-1; 13 positions agree with TRBD2. This clonotype was obtained from a woman between 18 and 30 years old in good health. Written as DNA, the CDR3 is TGTGCCAGCAGCTCCTTAACCCCCTTGACTAGCGGGGGGAGAAATGAGCAGTTCTTC. The encoded protein is CASSSLTPLTSGGRNEQFF. The variable domain in full, completed from reference TRBV11-1 and TRBJ2-1, reads EAEVAQSPRYKITEKSQAVAFWCDPISGHATLYWYRQILGQGPELLVQFQDESVVDDSQLPKDRFSAERLKGVDSTLKIQPAELGDSAMYLCASSSLTPLTSGGRNEQFFGPGTRLTVL.